Listed below are T cell receptor beta chains from one sample, sequenced in a study of T cell responses to AZD1222 COVID-19 vaccine. Assay: immunoSEQ multiplex PCR; the TCRdb copy retains only in-frame clones and omits some. The repertoire holds almost 80,000 clones, with around 90% as singletons. The sequencing here drew on peripheral blood, taken on day 0 of AZD1222 vaccination. Receptors were obtained from an adult in good health. Each CDR3 is given with its conserved first and last residue. Fields, in order: CDR3 protein, CDR3 DNA, clone size, D gene, V gene, J gene. The D gene is left open where the match is weak. Not all rows give a size; the values are once, few, many and, for expanded clones, a class.

CDR3: CALELAGVQNEQFF
DNA: TGTGCCTTGGAACTAGCGGGAGTTCAGAATGAGCAGTTCTTC
size: NA
D: TRBD2
V: TRBV30
J: TRBJ2-1

CDR3: CAWSGRQEYPWGGYTF
DNA: TGTGCCTGGAGTGGCCGACAGGAGTATCCCTGGGGGGGCTACACCTTC
size: NA
D: NA
V: TRBV30
J: TRBJ1-2

CDR3: CASSQADRDTEAFF
DNA: TGCGCCAGCAGCCAAGCCGACAGGGACACTGAAGCTTTCTTT
size: few
D: TRBD1
V: TRBV4-3
J: TRBJ1-1

CDR3: CASSFEAGAYEQYF
DNA: TGTGCCAGCAGTTTCGAAGCGGGAGCGTACGAGCAGTACTTC
size: NA
D: TRBD2
V: TRBV27
J: TRBJ2-7

CDR3: CASSQGPGNEQFF
DNA: TGTGCCAGCAGCCAAGGGCCGGGGAATGAGCAGTTCTTC
size: NA
D: NA
V: TRBV3-1/TRBV3-2
J: TRBJ2-1

CDR3: CASSQRGENGYTF
DNA: TGTGCCAGCAGCCAACGGGGTGAGAATGGCTACACCTTC
size: NA
D: NA
V: TRBV3-1/TRBV3-2
J: TRBJ1-2

CDR3: CASRGMEPQHF
DNA: TGTGCCAGCAGAGGAATGGAGCCCCAGCATTTT
size: NA
D: NA
V: TRBV6-5
J: TRBJ1-5

CDR3: CASSLLGAPSGNTIYF
DNA: TGTGCCAGCAGCTTACTTGGGGCCCCCTCTGGAAACACCATATATTTT
size: NA
D: NA
V: TRBV11-3
J: TRBJ1-3

CDR3: CASSLTDRGNNEQFF
DNA: TGTGCCAGCAGTTTAACGGACAGGGGCAACAATGAGCAGTTCTTC
size: once
D: TRBD1
V: TRBV7-2
J: TRBJ2-1

CDR3: CASSGDTLSGANVLTF
DNA: TGCGCCAGCAGCGGGGACACTCTCTCTGGGGCCAACGTCCTGACTTTC
size: NA
D: NA
V: TRBV5-1
J: TRBJ2-6

CDR3: CASSQGTSGSPLHF
DNA: TGCGCCAGCAGCCAGGGAACGTCTGGTTCACCCCTCCACTTT
size: NA
D: NA
V: TRBV5-1
J: TRBJ1-6